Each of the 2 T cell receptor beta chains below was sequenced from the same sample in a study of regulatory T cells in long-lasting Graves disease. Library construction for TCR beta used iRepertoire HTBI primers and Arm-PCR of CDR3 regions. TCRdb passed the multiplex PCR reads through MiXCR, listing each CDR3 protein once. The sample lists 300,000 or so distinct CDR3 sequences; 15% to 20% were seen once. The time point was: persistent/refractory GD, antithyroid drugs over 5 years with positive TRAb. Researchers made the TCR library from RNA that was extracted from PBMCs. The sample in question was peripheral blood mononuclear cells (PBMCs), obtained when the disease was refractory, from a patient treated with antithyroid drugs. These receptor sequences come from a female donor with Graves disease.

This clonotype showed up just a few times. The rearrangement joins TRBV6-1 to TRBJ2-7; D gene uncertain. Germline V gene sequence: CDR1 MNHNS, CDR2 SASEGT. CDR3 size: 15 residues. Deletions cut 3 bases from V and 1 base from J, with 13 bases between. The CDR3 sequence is CASSDLIGRSYEQYF. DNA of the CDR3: TGTGCCAGCAGTGATCTAATCGGTCGGTCCTACGAGCAGTACTTC.

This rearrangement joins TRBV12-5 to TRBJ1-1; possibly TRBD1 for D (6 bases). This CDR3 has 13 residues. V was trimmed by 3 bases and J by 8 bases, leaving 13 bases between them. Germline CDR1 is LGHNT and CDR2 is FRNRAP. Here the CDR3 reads CASGFPWTVEAFF. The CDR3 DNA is TGTGCTAGTGGTTTCCCTTGGACAGTCGAAGCTTTCTTT.